The source of this T cell receptor beta chain is a study of CD8 T cells in Susac syndrome. Whole-study results and caveats: Susac-specific public clones were found in both the total CD8+ and the CD8+ TEMRA repertoires, with more than 15 in the former and several in the latter. The study conceded that relatively few individuals underwent its TCR sequencing and HLA analysis.

This clonotype occurred once. Its matching antigen is unknown. Random hexamers were used to reverse transcribe an amount of about 0.45 to 1 ug RNA. The immunoSEQ assay covered 54 Vbeta and 13 Jbeta segments for CDR3. TCRdb reprocessed the immunoSEQ multiplex PCR reads with MiXCR, giving one entry per CDR3 protein. This table holds approximately 87,000 distinct CDR3 sequences, 95% to 96% found once. This CDR3 is 15 amino acids long. Germline loops: CDR1 SEHNR, CDR2 FQNEAQ (reference sequence). Unmatched junction bases numbered 6, after V lost 4 bases and J lost 5 bases. The chain recombines TRBV7-9 with TRBJ2-5; 11 nucleotides align to TRBD1. Material: CD8+ T cells from PBMCs. This clonotype was sampled from a human donor with Susac syndrome. The CDR3 DNA sequence: TGTGCCAGCAGCTCGGACAGGGGGCGAATGGAGACCCAGTACTTC. This translates into CASSSDRGRMETQYF.